The 14 T cell receptor beta chains below all came from one sample that was sequenced in a study of T-cell memory formation after mild COVID-19. TCRdb re-called the 5' RACE reads with MiXCR, one entry per CDR3 protein. This sample carries about 270,000 distinct CDR3 sequences, 16% of them seen once, and the ten largest clones take 22%. The sequenced sample was PBMCs or a T cell subset sorted from them (not recorded which). These receptors all stem from a man between 18 and 35 years old who had mild COVID-19 (a few samples of this study predate the infection). Cell type and time point are not known.

This clonotype turned up a few times. The rearrangement joins TRBV20-1 to TRBJ2-1; 12 nucleotides line up with TRBD2. Per the germline V gene, CDR1 is DFQATT and CDR2 is SNEGSKA (reference sequence). The CDR3 has 15 amino acids. J gave up 7 bases and V 5 bases, and 9 bases lay outside the gene matches. The CDR3 region is CSAEPTSGGGNEQFF. CDR3 DNA sequence: TGCAGTGCTGAACCGACTAGCGGGGGAGGTAATGAGCAGTTCTTC.

In its sample, this clonotype was seen a few times. The V call is TRBV10-3, the J call TRBJ2-2; 7 bases fit TRBD1. There are 16 residues in the CDR3. Germline CDR1 ENHRY, CDR2 SYGVKD. J was trimmed by 1 base and V by 10 bases; bases with no gene match: 12. CDR3 DNA: TGTGCCAGCCAGGGGGATCGGACGGGGAACACCGGGGAGCTGTTTTTT. It encodes CASQGDRTGNTGELFF.

This clonotype was picked up a small number of times. The rearrangement joins TRBV4-1 to TRBJ2-1; D might be TRBD1 or TRBD2, each matching 5 bases. CDR3 length equals 16 residues. Germline lookup yields CDR1 MGHRA and CDR2 YSYEKL. The V gene lost 4 bases and the J gene lost 0 bases, with 13 bases spanning the gap. CDR3 DNA: TGCGCCAGCAGCCGTCCGGGGACGAGCTCCTACAATGAGCAGTTCTTC. Its protein product is CASSRPGTSSYNEQFF.

In its sample, this clonotype was seen many times. The chain recombines TRBV7-9 with TRBJ1-2; the D gene is possibly TRBD1 (5 bases). With 3 bases removed from V and 1 base from J, the gap between germline ends came to 6 bases. Per the germline V gene, CDR1 is SEHNR and CDR2 is FQNEAQ (reference sequence). The CDR3 length is 13 residues. This CDR3 is CASSFDSNYGYTF. The CDR3 region has the DNA TGTGCCAGCAGCTTTGACAGTAACTATGGCTACACCTTC.

The V call is TRBV7-2, the J call TRBJ1-2; possible D gene TRBD1, 6 bases. V dropped 2 bases and J dropped 6 bases, with 16 bases sitting between them. The CDR3 totals 15 residues. In germline, CDR1 is SGHTA, CDR2 FQGNSA. CDR3 bases: TGTGCCAGCAGCTTATCGGGGGGAACAGGGAATGGCTACACCTTC. This translates into CASSLSGGTGNGYTF.

A few counts support this clonotype. The V and J genes are TRBV6-1 and TRBJ1-5; D is possibly TRBD1 (5 bases). Trimming removed 8 bases from V and 7 bases from J, with 15 bases in between. CDR3 length: 13 residues. Per germline, CDR1 MNHNS and CDR2 SASEGT. CDR3 region: CASRRDAMQPQHF. CDR3 coding DNA: TGTGCCAGCCGGAGGGACGCTATGCAGCCCCAGCATTTT.

This chain connects TRBV5-5 to TRBJ2-5, with D perhaps matching TRBD2 (5 bases). Germline V CDR1 and CDR2: SGHKS, YYEKEE (reference sequence). V gave up 4 bases and J gave up 2 bases, with 15 bases separating them. This CDR3 contains 15 residues. The CDR3 nucleotides read TGTGCCAGCAGCGCCCACCCGGGATTACAAGAGACCCAGTACTTC. Amino acid sequence: CASSAHPGLQETQYF.

The chain recombines TRBV7-9 with TRBJ2-1, with a tentative D call TRBD1 (5 bases). With 5 bases removed from V and 5 bases from J, the gap between germline ends came to 13 bases. The germline V gene has CDR1 SEHNR and CDR2 FQNEAQ (reference sequence). The CDR3 is 14 residues long. The CDR3 DNA reads as TGTGCCAGCAGCACGAGGACCAGGGACAATGAGCAGTTCTTC. Translation: CASSTRTRDNEQFF. The variable domain in full, with the rest retrieved from reference TRBV7-9 and TRBJ2-1, is DTGVSQNPRHKITKRGQNVTFRCDPISEHNRLYWYRQTLGQGPEFLTYFQNEAQLEKSRLLSDRFSAERPKGSFSTLEIQRTEQGDSAMYLCASSTRTRDNEQFFGPGTRLTVL.

V is TRBV7-3 and J is TRBJ2-3; no clear D gene. V was shortened by 4 bases and J by 5 bases, with 13 bases between the two germline ends. This CDR3 contains 14 residues. In germline, CDR1 is SGHTA, CDR2 FQGTGA. The CDR3 loop reads CASSSGSRVDTQYF. CDR3 DNA sequence: TGTGCCAGCAGCTCGGGTAGTCGCGTAGATACGCAGTATTTT.

The chain uses TRBV20-1 and TRBJ2-3; TRBD2 might be the D (6 bases). Trimming took off 1 base at V and 1 base at J, with 12 bases between the two ends. This CDR3 is 15 amino acids long. Germline V gene sequence: CDR1 DFQATT, CDR2 SNEGSKA (reference sequence). The CDR3 sequence is CSARVTASGTDTQYF. The CDR3 coding sequence is TGCAGTGCTAGAGTTACGGCTAGCGGCACAGATACGCAGTATTTT.

This clonotype was counted between two and nine times. The chain links TRBV5-8 to TRBJ2-5, with TRBD1 as a possible D gene (5 bases). Trimming removed 4 bases from V and 7 bases from J, with 14 bases in between. Germline values: CDR1 SGHTS, CDR2 YDEGEE. The CDR3 has 13 amino acids. The CDR3 here is CASSAGFAGTQYF. The CDR3 DNA reads as TGTGCCAGCAGCGCAGGGTTTGCTGGGACCCAGTACTTC.

This clonotype was counted only a few times. CDR3 in amino acids: CSARPLGGSYEQYF. Here the CDR3 DNA reads TGCAGTGCTAGACCTCTAGGGGGCTCCTACGAGCAGTACTTC. The V call is TRBV20-1, the J call TRBJ2-7; possibly TRBD1 for D (6 bases). With 2 bases removed from V and 0 bases from J, the gap between germline ends came to 11 bases. The CDR3 is 14 amino acids. Germline V lookup: CDR1 DFQATT, CDR2 SNEGSKA (reference sequence).

The J gene is TRBJ2-5, the V gene TRBV24-1, with D unresolved. There are 13 residues in the CDR3. Per germline, CDR1 KGHDR and CDR2 SFDVKD. V was shortened by 0 bases and J by 5 bases, with 6 bases between the two germline ends. CDR3 bases: TGTGCCACCAGTGATTTGTACAGTGAGACCCAGTACTTC. Translation: CATSDLYSETQYF.

In nucleotides, the CDR3 is TGCGCCAGCAGCTTGACGTCGCAGGACGTTCTTCCTATGGAGGGCTACACCTTC. It translates to CASSLTSQDVLPMEGYTF. This rearrangement joins TRBV5-1 to TRBJ1-2; D unclear. V lost 1 base and J 8 bases, leaving 27 bases between the germline ends. The CDR3 sequence is 18 residues long. Germline V gene data show CDR1 as SGHRS and CDR2 as YFSETQ. Full variable domain (remainder filled in from reference TRBV5-1 and TRBJ1-2): KAGVTQTPRYLIKTRGQQVTLSCSPISGHRSVSWYQQTPGQGLQFLFEYFSETQRNKGNFPGRFSGRQFSNSRSEMNVSTLELGDSALYLCASSLTSQDVLPMEGYTFGSGTRLTVV.